This note documents a single T cell receptor beta chain sequence. Germline CDR1 reads GTSNPN; CDR2 reads SVGIG (reference sequence). The CDR3 consists of 14 residues. Unmatched junction bases numbered 3, after V lost 7 bases and J lost 0 bases. The sample is drawn from a study of blood T cell repertoires in COVID-19. Study background: Specimens from acute and convalescent COVID-19 originated in the United States, Italy and Spain. T cells, B-cell-depleted T cells, or PBMCs provided the cDNA or gDNA that served as material.

Here immunoSEQ multiplex PCR was the method, and the copy in TCRdb shows in-frame clones only, minus some. The sample contains 230,000 or so clones, roughly 84% of which appear only once. This clonotype was sampled from a man over 45 who had recovered from COVID-19. The sequenced sample was PBMCs or T cells enriched from blood (not recorded which). The rearrangement joins TRBV30 to TRBJ1-5; 10 bases line up with TRBD1. CDR3 nucleotides: TGTGCCTACCGGACAGGGGGTAGCAATCAGCCCCAGCATTTT. This gives the protein CAYRTGGSNQPQHF. Together with reference TRBV30 and TRBJ1-5, the CDR3 gives the full variable domain: SQTIHQWPATLVQPVGSPLSLECTVEGTSNPNLYWYRQAAGRGLQLLFYSVGIGQISSEVPQNLSASRPQDRQFILSSKKLLLSDSGFYLCAYRTGGSNQPQHFGDGTRLSIL.